This T cell receptor (beta chain) was identified during a study of blood T cell repertoires in COVID-19. Libraries were prepared by immunoSEQ multiplex PCR; TCRdb keeps only in-frame clonotypes and omits some of them. The table includes 210,000 or so clones, approximately 90% detected once. Germline CDR1 is LGHNA and CDR2 is YNFKEQ. The CDR3 is made up of 15 amino acids. The J segment lost 1 base and the V segment lost 4 bases, leaving 2 bases of the junction unmatched. The sequence came from a man aged 30 to 39 with COVID-19, enrolled during active disease. The material sequenced was peripheral blood. V and J are TRBV4-2 and TRBJ2-3; TRBD2 matches 10 bases. The DNA for the CDR3 is TGTGCCAGCAGCCCTGGGACTAGCGGCACAGATACGCAGTATTTT. Translation gives CASSPGTSGTDTQYF.